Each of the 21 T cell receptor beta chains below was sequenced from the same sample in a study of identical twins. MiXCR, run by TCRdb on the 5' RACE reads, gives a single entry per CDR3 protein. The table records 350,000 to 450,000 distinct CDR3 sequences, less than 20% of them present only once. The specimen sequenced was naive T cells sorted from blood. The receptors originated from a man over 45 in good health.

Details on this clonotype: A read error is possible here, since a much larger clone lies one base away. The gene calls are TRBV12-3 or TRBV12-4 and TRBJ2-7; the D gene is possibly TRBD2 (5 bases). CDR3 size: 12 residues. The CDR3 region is CAGSLGSAEQYF. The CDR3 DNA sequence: TGTGCCGGCAGTTTAGGGAGCGCCGAGCAGTACTTC.

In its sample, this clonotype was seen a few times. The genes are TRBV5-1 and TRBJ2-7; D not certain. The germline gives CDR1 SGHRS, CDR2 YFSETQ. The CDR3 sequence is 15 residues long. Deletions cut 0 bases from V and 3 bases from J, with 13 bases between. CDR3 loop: CASSLDARSVYEQYF. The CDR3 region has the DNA TGCGCCAGCAGCTTGGACGCTAGATCGGTCTACGAGCAGTACTTC.

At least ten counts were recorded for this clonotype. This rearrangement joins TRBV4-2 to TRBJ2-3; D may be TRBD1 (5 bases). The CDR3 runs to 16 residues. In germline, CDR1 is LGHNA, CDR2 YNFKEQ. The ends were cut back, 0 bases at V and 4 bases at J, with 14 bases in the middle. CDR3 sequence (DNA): TGTGCCAGCAGCCAAGAGTGGAGCAGGGCGGCAGATACGCAGTATTTT. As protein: CASSQEWSRAADTQYF.

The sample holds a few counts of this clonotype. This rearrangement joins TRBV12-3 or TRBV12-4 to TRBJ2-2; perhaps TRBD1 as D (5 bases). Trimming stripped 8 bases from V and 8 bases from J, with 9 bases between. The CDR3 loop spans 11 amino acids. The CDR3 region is CASFREGELFF. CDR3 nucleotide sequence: TGTGCCAGCTTCAGGGAAGGGGAGCTGTTTTTT.

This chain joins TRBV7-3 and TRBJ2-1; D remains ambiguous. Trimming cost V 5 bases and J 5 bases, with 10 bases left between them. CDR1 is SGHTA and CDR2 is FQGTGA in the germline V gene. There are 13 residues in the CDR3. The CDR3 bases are TGTGCCAGCAGCGGACGCATAAACAATGAGCAGTTCTTC. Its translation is CASSGRINNEQFF.

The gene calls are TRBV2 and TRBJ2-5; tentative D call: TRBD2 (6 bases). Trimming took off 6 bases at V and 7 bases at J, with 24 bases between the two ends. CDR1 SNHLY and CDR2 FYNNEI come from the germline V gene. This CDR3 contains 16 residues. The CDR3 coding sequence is TGTGCCAGCAGAGACCGGGACTCCGTTTTTTTAGCGACCCAGTACTTC. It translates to CASRDRDSVFLATQYF.

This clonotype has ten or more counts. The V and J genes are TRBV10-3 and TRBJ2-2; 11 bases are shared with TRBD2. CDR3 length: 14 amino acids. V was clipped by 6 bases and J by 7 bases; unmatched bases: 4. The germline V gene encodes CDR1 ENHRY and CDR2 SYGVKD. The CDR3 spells CAISSGLAGGELFF. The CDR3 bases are TGTGCCATCAGCTCCGGACTAGCGGGCGGGGAGCTGTTTTTT.

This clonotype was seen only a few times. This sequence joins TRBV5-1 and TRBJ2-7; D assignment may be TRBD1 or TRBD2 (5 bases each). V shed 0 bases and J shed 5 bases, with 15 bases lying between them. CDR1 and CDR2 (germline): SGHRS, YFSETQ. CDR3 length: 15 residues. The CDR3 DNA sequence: TGCGCCAGCAGCTTGGAGGCCGGGACCCACCACGAGCAGTACTTC. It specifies CASSLEAGTHHEQYF.

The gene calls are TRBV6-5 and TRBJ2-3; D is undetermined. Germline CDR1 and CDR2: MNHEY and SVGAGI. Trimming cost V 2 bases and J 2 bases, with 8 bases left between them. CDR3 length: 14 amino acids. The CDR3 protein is CASSYTRFTDTQYF. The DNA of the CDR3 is TGTGCCAGCAGTTACACGAGATTCACAGATACGCAGTATTTT.

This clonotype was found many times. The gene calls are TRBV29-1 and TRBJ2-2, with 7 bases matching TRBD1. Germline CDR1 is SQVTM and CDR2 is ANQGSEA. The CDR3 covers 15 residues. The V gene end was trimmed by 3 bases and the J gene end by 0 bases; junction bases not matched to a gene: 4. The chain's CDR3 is CSVDTGQTNTGELFF. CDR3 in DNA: TGCAGCGTTGATACGGGACAGACGAACACCGGGGAGCTGTTTTTT.

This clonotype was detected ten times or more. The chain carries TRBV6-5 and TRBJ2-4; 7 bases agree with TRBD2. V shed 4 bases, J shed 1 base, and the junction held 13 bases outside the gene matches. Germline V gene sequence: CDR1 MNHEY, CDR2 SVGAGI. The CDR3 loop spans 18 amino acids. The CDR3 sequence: CASSLWVLREVAKNIQYF. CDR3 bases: TGTGCCAGCAGTTTGTGGGTTTTACGGGAGGTTGCCAAAAACATTCAGTACTTC.

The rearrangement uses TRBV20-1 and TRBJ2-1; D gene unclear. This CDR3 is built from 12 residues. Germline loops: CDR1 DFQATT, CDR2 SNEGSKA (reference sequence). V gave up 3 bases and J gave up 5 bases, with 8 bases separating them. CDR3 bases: TGCAGTGCTAGGGGTTATAACAATGAGCAGTTCTTC. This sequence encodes CSARGYNNEQFF.

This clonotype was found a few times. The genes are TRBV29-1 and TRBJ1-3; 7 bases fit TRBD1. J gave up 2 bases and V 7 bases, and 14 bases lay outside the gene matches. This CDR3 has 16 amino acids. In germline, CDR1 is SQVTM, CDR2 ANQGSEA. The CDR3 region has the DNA TGCAGCGCCCGACAGGGTAAGGGGCAAGCTGGAAACACCATATATTTT. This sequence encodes CSARQGKGQAGNTIYF.

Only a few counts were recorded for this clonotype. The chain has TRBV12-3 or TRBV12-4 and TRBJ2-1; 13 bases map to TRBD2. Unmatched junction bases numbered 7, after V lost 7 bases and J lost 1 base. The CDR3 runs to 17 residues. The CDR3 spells CASIWGTSGTSYNEQFF. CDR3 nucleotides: TGTGCCAGCATTTGGGGGACTAGCGGGACGTCCTACAATGAGCAGTTCTTC.

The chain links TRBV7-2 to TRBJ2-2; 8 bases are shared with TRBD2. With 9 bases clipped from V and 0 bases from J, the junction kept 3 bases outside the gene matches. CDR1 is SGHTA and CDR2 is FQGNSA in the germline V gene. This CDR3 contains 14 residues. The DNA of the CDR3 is TGTGCCAGTCGGGGGGGCTCGAACACCGGGGAGCTGTTTTTT. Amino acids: CASRGGSNTGELFF.

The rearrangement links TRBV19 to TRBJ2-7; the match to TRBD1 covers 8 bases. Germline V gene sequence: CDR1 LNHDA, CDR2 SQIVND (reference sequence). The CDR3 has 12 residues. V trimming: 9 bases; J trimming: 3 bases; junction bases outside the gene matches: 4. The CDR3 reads CASGDRLYEQYF. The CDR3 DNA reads TGTGCCAGCGGGGACAGGCTCTACGAGCAGTACTTC.

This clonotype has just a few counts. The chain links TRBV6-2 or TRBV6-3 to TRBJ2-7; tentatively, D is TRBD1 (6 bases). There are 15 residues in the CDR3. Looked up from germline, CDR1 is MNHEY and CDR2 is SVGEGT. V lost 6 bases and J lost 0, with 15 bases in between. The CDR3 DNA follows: TGTGCCAGCAGATTACCGGGACATTCCTCCTACGAGCAGTACTTC. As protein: CASRLPGHSSYEQYF.

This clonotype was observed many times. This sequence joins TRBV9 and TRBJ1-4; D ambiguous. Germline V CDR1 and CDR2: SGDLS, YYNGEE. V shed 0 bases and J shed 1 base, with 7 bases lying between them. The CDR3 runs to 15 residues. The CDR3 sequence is CASSVEGGTNEKLFF. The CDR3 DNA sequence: TGTGCCAGCAGCGTAGAGGGTGGAACTAATGAAAAACTGTTTTTT.

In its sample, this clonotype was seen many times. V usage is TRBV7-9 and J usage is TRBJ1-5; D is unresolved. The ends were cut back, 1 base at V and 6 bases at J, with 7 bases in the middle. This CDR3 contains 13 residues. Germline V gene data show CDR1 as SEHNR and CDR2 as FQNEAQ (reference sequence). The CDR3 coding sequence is TGTGCCAGCAGCTTAGAACGGGCTCAGCCCCAGCATTTT. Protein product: CASSLERAQPQHF.

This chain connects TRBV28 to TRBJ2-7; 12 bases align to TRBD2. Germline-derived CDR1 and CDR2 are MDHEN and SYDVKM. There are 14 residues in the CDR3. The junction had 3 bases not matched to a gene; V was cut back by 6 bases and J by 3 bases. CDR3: CASSSSGGVYEQYF. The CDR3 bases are TGTGCCAGCAGCTCTAGCGGGGGGGTCTACGAGCAGTACTTC.

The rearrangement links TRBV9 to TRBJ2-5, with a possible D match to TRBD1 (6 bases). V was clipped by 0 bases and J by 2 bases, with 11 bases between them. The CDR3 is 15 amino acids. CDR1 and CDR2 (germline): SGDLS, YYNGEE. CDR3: CASSVAQGEQETQYF. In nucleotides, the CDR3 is TGTGCCAGCAGCGTAGCACAGGGTGAGCAAGAGACCCAGTACTTC.